This T cell receptor beta chain appears in the sequencing data of a study of monozygotic twins with inflammatory bowel disease (dated by TCRdb to between 2018 and 2021). Some background on the complete study: A total of roughly 28 monozygotic twin pairs were included in the full study, comprising nine German pairs (four IBD-concordant, five IBD-discordant) and 19 IBD-discordant Danish pairs. Disease-associated traits were sought mainly through comparisons between IBD patients and their genetically identical healthy co-twins within discordant pairs. Each individual had, on average, about 151 000 unique TCRalpha sequences and 181 000 unique TCRbeta sequences available for analysis.

Inclusive of the bounding cysteine and phenylalanine, the CDR3 is 20 residues long. No DNA appears here. In the germline V gene (reference sequence), CDR1 corresponds to MNHEY and CDR2 to SMNVEV. A remark on this clonotype: Its specific antigen is unknown.

Results the study describes overall, beyond this receptor: Because patients received different immunosuppressive treatments, the repertoires may have picked up extra background noise and variability between individuals. No single strong signal or clonotype linked to IBD turned up in the results, so the idea that one exists was not supported. Repertoire similarity did not differ between concordant and discordant twins, which could be due to limited statistical power. IBD patients shared fewer clonotypes with other individuals than healthy twins did, most markedly in patients showing signs of disease activity. Different T cell subtypes could not be distinguished in the analysis. IBD patients had lower TCRbeta repertoire diversity, measured by the inverse Simpson index, than their healthy co-twins.

From each donor, an approximately 2.4 ml peripheral blood sample was drawn into PAXgene tubes and stored at -80 degrees C. Total RNA was isolated from whole blood with the PAXgene blood miRNA kit on an automated QIAcube, without T cell sorting. Peripheral blood from monozygotic twin pairs who were concordant or discordant for inflammatory bowel disease underwent deep TCRalpha and TCRbeta repertoire profiling using unique molecular barcoding. For every twin pair, smoking habits were documented, and each individual was categorised as a current, former or never smoker. The library was prepared using 5' RACE. The input for every TCR library was around 3,600 ng of total RNA. For each sample, cDNA was synthesized in eight separate reactions using SMARTScribe reverse transcriptase. During cDNA synthesis, template switching introduced unique molecular identifiers that contained a 6-nucleotide sample barcode. TCRalpha and TCRbeta cDNA was amplified by two nested PCRs of approximately 17 and 9 cycles, with bead purification after each PCR. Before amplification, cDNA was treated with uracil DNA-glycosylase and purified using the QIAquick PCR purification kit. The second PCR added Illumina TruSeq-compatible adapters along with sample-specific barcodes. TapeStation and Qubit were used to check library quality and concentration, and 4.5 to 6 ng of each library was pooled. Sequencing of pooled libraries was carried out on an Illumina HiSeq2500 single-index Rapid Run using 2 x 100 bp reads and custom sequencing primers. In the authors' own workflow: MiGEC version 1.2.6 was used for UMI-based consensus assembly to correct PCR and sequencing errors. V(D)J alignment, clonotype assembly and CDR3 extraction were performed with MiXCR version 2.1.1. Normalisation of gene usage, clonotype sharing and MAIT/NKT TCR abundance was achieved by analysing the top 1000, 10 000 and 20 000 clonotypes per sample. Diversity was computed as the inverse Simpson index with the vegan R package after downsampling to 27 000 UMIs. Paired Mann-Whitney U tests were applied to discordant twin pairs, and Benjamini-Hochberg correction was used for multiple testing. The reads, reprocessed by TCRdb, yield one row per CDR3 protein sequence and no DNA. The V and J calls here are based on TCRdb, not the publication. The sample's table lists a count of about 130,000 distinct CDR3 sequences. About 1.2% of the sample is held by the ten biggest clonotypes.

The specimen was blood. Here the chain combines TRBV27 and TRBJ1-5; absent DNA, TCRdb's TRBD1 call cannot be checked. This TCR came from a human donor with ulcerative colitis or Crohn's disease, or a healthy co-twin of an affected twin (not recorded which). CDR3 sequence: CASSLRGRRPGPYSNQPQHF.